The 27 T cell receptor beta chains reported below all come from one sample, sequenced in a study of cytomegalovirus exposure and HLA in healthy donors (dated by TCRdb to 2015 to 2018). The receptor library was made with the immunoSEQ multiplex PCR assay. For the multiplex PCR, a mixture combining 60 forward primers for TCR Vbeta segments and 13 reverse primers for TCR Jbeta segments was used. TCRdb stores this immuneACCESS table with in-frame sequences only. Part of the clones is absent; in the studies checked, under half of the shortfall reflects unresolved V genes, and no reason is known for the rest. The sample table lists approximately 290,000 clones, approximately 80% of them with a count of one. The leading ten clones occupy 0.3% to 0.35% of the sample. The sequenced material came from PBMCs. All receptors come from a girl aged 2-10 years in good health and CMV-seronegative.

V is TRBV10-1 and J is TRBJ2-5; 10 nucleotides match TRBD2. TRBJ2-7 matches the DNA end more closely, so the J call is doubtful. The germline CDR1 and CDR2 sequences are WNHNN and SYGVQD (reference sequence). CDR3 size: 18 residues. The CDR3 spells CASSDRSGRAFNPREQYF. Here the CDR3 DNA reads TGCGCCAGCAGTGATCGGAGCGGGAGGGCCTTTAACCCCCGCGAGCAGTACTTC.

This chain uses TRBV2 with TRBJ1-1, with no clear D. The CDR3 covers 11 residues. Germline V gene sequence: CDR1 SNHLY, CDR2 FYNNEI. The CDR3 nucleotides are TGTGCTATCCTAATTAACACTGAAGCTTTCTTT. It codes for CAILINTEAFF. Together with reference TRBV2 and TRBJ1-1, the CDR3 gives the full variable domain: EPEVTQTPSHQVTQMGQEVILRCVPISNHLYFYWYRQILGQKVEFLVSFYNNEISEKSEIFDDQFSVERPDGSNFTLKIRSTKLEDSAMYFCAILINTEAFFGQGTRLTVV.

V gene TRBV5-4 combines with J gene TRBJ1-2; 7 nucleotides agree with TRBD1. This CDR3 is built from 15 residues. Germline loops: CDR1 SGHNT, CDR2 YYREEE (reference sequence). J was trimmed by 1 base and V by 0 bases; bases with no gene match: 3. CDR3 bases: TGTGCCAGCAGCTTGGGGGACAGACTTAACTATGGCTACACCTTC. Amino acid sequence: CASSLGDRLNYGYTF.

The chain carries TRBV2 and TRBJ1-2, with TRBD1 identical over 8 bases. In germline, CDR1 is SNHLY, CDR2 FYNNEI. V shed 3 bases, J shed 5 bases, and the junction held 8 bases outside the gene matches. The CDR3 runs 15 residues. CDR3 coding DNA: TGTGCCAGCAGTGACCGCAGACAGGGGCATTATGGCTACACCTTC. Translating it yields CASSDRRQGHYGYTF.

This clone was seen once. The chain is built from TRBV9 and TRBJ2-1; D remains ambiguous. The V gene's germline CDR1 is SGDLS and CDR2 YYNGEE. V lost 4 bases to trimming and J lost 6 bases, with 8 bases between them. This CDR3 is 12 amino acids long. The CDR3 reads CASSLRGNEQFF. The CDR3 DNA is TGTGCCAGCAGCCTTAGAGGCAATGAGCAGTTCTTC.

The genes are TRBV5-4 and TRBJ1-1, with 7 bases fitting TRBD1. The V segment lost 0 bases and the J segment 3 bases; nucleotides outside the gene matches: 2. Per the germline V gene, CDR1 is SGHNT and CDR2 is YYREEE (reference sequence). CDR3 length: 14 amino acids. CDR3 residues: CASSLDRGDTEAFF. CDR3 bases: TGTGCCAGCAGCTTGGACAGGGGCGACACTGAAGCTTTCTTT.

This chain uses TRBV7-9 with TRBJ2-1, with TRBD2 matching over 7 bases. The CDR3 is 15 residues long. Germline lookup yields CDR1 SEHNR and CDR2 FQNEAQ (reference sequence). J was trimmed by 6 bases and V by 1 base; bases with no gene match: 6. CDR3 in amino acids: CASSLVLAAGNEQFF. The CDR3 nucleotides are TGTGCCAGCAGCTTAGTCCTAGCGGCCGGCAATGAGCAGTTCTTC.

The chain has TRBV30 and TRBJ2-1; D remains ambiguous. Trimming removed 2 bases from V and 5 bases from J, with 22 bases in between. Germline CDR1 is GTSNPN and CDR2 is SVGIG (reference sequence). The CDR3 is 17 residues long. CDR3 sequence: CAWSSNPNLGGDNEQFF. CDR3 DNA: TGTGCCTGGAGTTCGAACCCTAATTTAGGCGGAGACAATGAGCAGTTCTTC.

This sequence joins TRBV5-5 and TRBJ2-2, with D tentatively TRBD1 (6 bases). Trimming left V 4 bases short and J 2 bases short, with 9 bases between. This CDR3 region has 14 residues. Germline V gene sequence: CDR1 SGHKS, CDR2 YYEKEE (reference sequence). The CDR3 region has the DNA TGTGCCAGCAGCGGTGGGACAAACACCGGGGAGCTGTTTTTT. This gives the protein CASSGGTNTGELFF.

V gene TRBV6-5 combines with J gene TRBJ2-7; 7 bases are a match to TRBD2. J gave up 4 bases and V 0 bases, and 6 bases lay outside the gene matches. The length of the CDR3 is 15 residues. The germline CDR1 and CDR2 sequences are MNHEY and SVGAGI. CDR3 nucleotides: TGTGCCAGCAGTTACTCAAGGGGAGGGGTTTACGAGCAGTACTTC. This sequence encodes CASSYSRGGVYEQYF.

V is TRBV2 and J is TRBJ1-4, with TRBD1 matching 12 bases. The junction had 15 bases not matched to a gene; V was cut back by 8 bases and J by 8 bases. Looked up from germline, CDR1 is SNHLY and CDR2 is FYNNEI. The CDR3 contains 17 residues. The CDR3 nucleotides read TGTGCCAGCCAGAGGGGACAGGGGGCGCGAACTAGGGAAAAACTGTTTTTT. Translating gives CASQRGQGARTREKLFF.

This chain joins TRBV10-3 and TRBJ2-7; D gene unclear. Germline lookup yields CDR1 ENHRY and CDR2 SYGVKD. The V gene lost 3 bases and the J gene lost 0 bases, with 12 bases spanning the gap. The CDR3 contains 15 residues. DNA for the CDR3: TGTGCCATCAGTGACGGTGTTCGAGACTCCTACGAGCAGTACTTC. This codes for CAISDGVRDSYEQYF.

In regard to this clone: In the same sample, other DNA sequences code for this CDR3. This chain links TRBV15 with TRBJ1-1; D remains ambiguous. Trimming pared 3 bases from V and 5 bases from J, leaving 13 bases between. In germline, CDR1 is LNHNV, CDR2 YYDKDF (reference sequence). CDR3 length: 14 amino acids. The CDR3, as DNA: TGTGCCACCAGCAGGGAAGACGGGGTAACTGAAGCTTTCTTT. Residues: CATSREDGVTEAFF.

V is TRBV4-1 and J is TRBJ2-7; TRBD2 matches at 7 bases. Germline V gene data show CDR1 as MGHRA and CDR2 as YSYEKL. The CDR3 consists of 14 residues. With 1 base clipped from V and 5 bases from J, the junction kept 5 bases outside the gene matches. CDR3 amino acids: CASSQVAGANEQYF. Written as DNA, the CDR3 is TGCGCCAGCAGCCAAGTGGCGGGAGCGAACGAGCAGTACTTC.

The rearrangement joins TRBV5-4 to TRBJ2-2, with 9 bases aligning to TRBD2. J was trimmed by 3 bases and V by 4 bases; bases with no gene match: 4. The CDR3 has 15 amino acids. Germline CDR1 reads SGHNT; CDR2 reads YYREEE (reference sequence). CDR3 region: CASSASGVYTGELFF. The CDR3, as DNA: TGTGCCAGCAGCGCTAGCGGGGTGTACACCGGGGAGCTGTTTTTT.

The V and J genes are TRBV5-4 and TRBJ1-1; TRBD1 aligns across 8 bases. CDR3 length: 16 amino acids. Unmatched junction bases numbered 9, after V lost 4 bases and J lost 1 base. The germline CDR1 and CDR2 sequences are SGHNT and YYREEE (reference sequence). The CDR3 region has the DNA TGTGCCAGCAGCACCGGGCAGGGGGCCGGGAACACTGAAGCTTTCTTT. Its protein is CASSTGQGAGNTEAFF.

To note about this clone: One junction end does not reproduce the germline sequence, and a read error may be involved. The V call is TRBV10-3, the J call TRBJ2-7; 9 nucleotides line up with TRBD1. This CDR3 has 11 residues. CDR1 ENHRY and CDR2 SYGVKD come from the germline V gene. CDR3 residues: CAISEDGTGKF. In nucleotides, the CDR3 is TGTGCCATCAGTGAGGACGGGACAGGGAAGTTC.

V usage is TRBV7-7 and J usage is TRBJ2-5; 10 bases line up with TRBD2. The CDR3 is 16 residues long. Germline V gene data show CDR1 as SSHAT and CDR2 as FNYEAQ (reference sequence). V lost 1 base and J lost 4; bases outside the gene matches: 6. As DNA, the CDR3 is TGTGCCAGCAGCTTAGGTCTAGCGGGAGAGACAGAGACCCAGTACTTC. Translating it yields CASSLGLAGETETQYF.

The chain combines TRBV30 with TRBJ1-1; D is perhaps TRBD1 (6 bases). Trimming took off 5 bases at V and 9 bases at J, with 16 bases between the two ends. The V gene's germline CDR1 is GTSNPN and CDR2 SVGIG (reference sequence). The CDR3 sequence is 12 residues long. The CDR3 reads CAWLGGQFKAFF. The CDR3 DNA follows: TGTGCCTGGCTGGGGGGGCAATTCAAAGCTTTCTTT.

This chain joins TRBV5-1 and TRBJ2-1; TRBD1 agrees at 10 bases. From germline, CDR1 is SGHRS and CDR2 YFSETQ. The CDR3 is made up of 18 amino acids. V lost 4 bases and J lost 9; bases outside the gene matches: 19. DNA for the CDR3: TGCGCCAGCAGCCTACCCCCATGGGACAGGGGACGTCGCAGTGAGCAGTTCTTC. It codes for CASSLPPWDRGRRSEQFF.

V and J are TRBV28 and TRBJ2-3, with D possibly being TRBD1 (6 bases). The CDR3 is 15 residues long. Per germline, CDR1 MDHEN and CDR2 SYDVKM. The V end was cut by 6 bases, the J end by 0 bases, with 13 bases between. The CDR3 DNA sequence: TGTGCCAGCAGCTATGGACAGTCTAGCACAGATACGCAGTATTTT. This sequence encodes CASSYGQSSTDTQYF.

The CDR3 DNA reads TGTGCCAGCAGCTTAGGGCGGGGGCTTACAGATACGCAGTATTTT. This codes for CASSLGRGLTDTQYF. The gene calls are TRBV7-7 and TRBJ2-3, with TRBD2 as a possible D gene (7 bases). Germline assignment: CDR1 SSHAT and CDR2 FNYEAQ (reference sequence). This CDR3 has 15 amino acids. Trimming cost V 1 base and J 3 bases, with 11 bases left between them.

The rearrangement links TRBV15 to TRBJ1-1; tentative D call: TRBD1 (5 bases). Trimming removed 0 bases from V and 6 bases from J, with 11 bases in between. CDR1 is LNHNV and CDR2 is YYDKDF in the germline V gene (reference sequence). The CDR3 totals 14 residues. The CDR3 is CATSRDPGEAEAFF. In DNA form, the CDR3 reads TGTGCCACCAGCAGAGATCCGGGGGAGGCTGAAGCTTTCTTT. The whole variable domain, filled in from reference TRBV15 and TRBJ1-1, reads DAMVIQNPRYQVTQFGKPVTLSCSQTLNHNVMYWYQQKSSQAPKLLFHYYDKDFNNEADTPDNFQSRRPNTSFCFLDIRSPGLGDTAMYLCATSRDPGEAEAFFGQGTRLTVV.

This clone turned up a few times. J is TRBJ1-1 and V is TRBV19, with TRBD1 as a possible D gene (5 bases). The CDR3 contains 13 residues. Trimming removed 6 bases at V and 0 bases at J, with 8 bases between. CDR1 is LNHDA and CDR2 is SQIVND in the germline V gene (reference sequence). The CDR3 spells CASSGGMNTEAFF. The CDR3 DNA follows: TGTGCCAGTAGCGGGGGGATGAACACTGAAGCTTTCTTT.

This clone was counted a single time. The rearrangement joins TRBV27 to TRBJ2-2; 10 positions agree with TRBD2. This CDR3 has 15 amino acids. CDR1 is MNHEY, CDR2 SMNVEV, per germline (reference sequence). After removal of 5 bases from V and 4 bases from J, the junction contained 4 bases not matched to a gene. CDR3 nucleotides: TGTGCCAGCAGTACCAGCGGGGGGGTCACCGGGGAGCTGTTTTTT. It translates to CASSTSGGVTGELFF.

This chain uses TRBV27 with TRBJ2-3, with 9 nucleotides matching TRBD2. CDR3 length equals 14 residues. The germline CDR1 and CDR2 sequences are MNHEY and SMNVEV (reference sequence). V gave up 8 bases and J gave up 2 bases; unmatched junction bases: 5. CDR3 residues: CASRVAGDTDTQYF. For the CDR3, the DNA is TGTGCCAGCCGAGTAGCGGGGGACACAGATACGCAGTATTTT.

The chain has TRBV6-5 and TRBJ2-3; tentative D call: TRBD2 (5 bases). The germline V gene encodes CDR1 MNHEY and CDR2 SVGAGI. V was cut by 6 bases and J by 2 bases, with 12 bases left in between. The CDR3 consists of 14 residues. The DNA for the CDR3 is TGTGCCAGCAGCGGAGGCGGGCACACAGATACGCAGTATTTT. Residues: CASSGGGHTDTQYF.